This TCR beta chain was captured in a study of CD8 T cells in ankylosing spondylitis. General study results and limits: Clones that were linked to disease were CD8+ and were relatively rare in peripheral blood. As reported, disease-linked clones showed significant enrichment in matched ankylosing spondylitis synovial fluid. It appeared that ankylosing spondylitis blood was characterized by a TCR beta motif of roughly 8 highly homologous variants.

This clonotype was observed many times. The antigen remains unidentified. By quantitative 5'-RACE with molecular barcodes, the TCR beta libraries were made. TCRdb redid the calling of the 5' RACE reads with MiXCR, one entry per CDR3 protein. Of 700,000 to 1,000,000 distinct CDR3 sequences in the sample, around 11% were seen once. Germline-derived CDR1 and CDR2 are ENHRY and SYGVKD. There are 15 residues in the CDR3. V lost 0 bases and J lost 0; bases outside the gene matches: 1. The chain joins TRBV10-3 to TRBJ1-1; 7 nucleotides match TRBD1. The TCR comes from a male donor with ankylosing spondylitis. The sequenced material came from blood, either unsorted or a sorted T cell fraction (not recorded which). As DNA, the CDR3 is TGTGCCATCAGTGAGTCTGGGACAGTGAACACTGAAGCTTTCTTT. Translation: CAISESGTVNTEAFF.